This T cell receptor (beta chain) is drawn from a study of T-cell memory formation after mild COVID-19. In this sample, this clonotype turned up many times. TCRdb used MiXCR to reprocess the 5' RACE reads, holding one entry per CDR3 protein. Seen here are roughly 380,000 distinct CDR3 sequences, around 28% observed once, and the top ten hold 13%. There are 11 residues in the CDR3. The V end was cut by 4 bases, the J end by 3 bases, with 7 bases between. The germline V gene encodes CDR1 SQVTM and CDR2 ANQGSEA. What was sequenced was PBMCs or a T cell subset sorted from them (not recorded which). The source is an adult woman who had mild COVID-19 (a few samples of this study predate the infection). Cell type and time point are not known. V is TRBV29-1 and J is TRBJ2-7, with a possible D match to TRBD1 (5 bases). As DNA, the CDR3 is TGCAGCGTTGCCGACAGCTACGAGCAGTACTTC. Amino acids: CSVADSYEQYF.